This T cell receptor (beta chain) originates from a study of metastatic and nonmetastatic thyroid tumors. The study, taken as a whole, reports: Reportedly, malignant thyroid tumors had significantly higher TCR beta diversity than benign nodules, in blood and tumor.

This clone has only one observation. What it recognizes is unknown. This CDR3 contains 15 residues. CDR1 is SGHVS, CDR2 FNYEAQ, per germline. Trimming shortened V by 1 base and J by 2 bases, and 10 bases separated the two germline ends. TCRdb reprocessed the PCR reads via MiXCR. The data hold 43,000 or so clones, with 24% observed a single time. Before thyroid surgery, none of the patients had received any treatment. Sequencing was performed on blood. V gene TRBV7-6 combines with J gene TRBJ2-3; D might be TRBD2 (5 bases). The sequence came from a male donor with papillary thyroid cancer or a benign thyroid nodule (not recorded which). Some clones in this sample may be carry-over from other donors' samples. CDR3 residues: CASSLETGYTDTQYF. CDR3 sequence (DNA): TGTGCCAGCAGCTTAGAAACGGGATACACAGATACGCAGTATTTT.